One TCR beta chain is described in this entry. Using immunoSEQ multiplex PCR, the repertoire was profiled, and TCRdb retains in-frame clones only, with some absent. The table lists around 300,000 clones, 86% of them singletons. This entry belongs to a study of blood T cell repertoires in COVID-19. Looking at the study overall: Samples representing acute and convalescent COVID-19 were sourced from the United States, Italy and Spain. T cells, B-cell-depleted T cells, or PBMCs provided the cDNA or gDNA that served as material.

The CDR3 extends over 15 amino acids. Trimming cost V 5 bases and J 4 bases, with 19 bases left between them. Per the germline V gene, CDR1 is SGHRS and CDR2 is YFSETQ. What was sequenced was peripheral blood. This clonotype was obtained from a woman younger than 45 with active or convalescent COVID-19. The V and J genes are TRBV5-1 and TRBJ2-7; possible D gene TRBD2, 6 bases. This chain's CDR3 is CASRTWPNSGYEQYF. CDR3 nucleotide sequence: TGCGCCAGCAGGACCTGGCCAAATAGCGGTTACGAGCAGTACTTC.